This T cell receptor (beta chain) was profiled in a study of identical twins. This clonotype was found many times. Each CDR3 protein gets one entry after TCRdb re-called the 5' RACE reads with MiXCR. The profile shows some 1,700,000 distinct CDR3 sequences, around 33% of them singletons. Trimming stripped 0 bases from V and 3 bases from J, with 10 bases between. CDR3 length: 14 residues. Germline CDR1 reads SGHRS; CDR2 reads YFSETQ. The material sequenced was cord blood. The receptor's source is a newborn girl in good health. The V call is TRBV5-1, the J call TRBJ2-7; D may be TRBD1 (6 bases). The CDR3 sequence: CASSLGQAHYEQYF. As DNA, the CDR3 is TGCGCCAGCAGCTTGGGACAGGCCCACTACGAGCAGTACTTC.